A single sample gave rise to the 25 T cell receptor beta chains below, sequenced in a study of cytomegalovirus exposure and HLA in healthy donors. PCR amplification relied on 60 Vbeta primers (plus 13 Jbeta primers). The protocol was immunoSEQ multiplex PCR, while the TCRdb copy is restricted to in-frame clones and leaves out a portion. The table lists 200,000 to 250,000 clones, 77% of them singletons. Sequencing input: PBMCs. The receptor source for this set is a woman in her sixties or seventies in good health and CMV-seropositive.

The chain carries TRBV5-6 and TRBJ2-4; a possible D gene is TRBD2 (5 bases). Germline CDR1 reads SGHDT; CDR2 reads YYEEEE. The V end was cut by 1 base, the J end by 2 bases, with 7 bases between. The CDR3 runs to 14 residues. CDR3 protein: CASSLKTTKNIQYF. DNA for the CDR3: TGTGCCAGCAGCTTGAAGACTACCAAAAACATTCAGTACTTC.

This clone appeared a single time. CDR3 sequence reads: CASSYRGSGAYEQYF. CDR3 coding DNA: TGTGCCAGCAGCTACCGGGGTAGCGGAGCCTACGAGCAGTACTTC. V is TRBV13 and J is TRBJ2-7; perhaps TRBD2 as D (6 bases). The V and J ends lost 4 bases and 2 bases respectively, with 15 bases between them. The germline V gene encodes CDR1 PRHDT and CDR2 FYEKMQ (reference sequence). The CDR3 contains 15 residues.

The chain carries TRBV7-2 and TRBJ1-2; D possibly corresponds to TRBD1 (5 bases). Germline CDR1 reads SGHTA; CDR2 reads FQGNSA. Between the trimmed V and J ends, which lost 2 bases and 5 bases, there was a span of 9 bases. This CDR3 spans 13 amino acids. The CDR3 coding sequence is TGTGCCAGCAGCTTAATGGGGCTTTATGGCTACACCTTC. It specifies CASSLMGLYGYTF.

This clone turned up a few times. This rearrangement joins TRBV7-2 to TRBJ2-1, with 9 bases lining up with TRBD2. V shed 0 bases, J shed 6 bases, and the junction held 6 bases outside the gene matches. Per germline, CDR1 SGHTA and CDR2 FQGNSA. The CDR3 runs to 16 residues. The CDR3 reads CASSLAWGGGANEQFF. CDR3 sequence (DNA): TGTGCCAGCAGCTTAGCGTGGGGCGGGGGGGCCAATGAGCAGTTCTTC.

The gene calls are TRBV15 and TRBJ1-1; the D is unclear. V was cut by 0 bases and J by 6 bases, with 20 bases left in between. CDR3 length: 17 residues. CDR1 is LNHNV, CDR2 YYDKDF, per germline (reference sequence). The CDR3 coding sequence is TGTGCCACCAGCAGAGATACCCGTCGAGGGTTTGGCGCTGAAGCTTTCTTT. Encoded protein: CATSRDTRRGFGAEAFF.

In this sample, this clone turned up a few times. This chain links TRBV14 with TRBJ2-5; 10 bases agree with TRBD2. Germline CDR1 reads SGHDN; CDR2 reads FVKESK. This CDR3 contains 15 residues. Germline trimming cut 1 base from V and 1 base from J; bases unmatched to any gene: 0. The CDR3 nucleotides are TGTGCCAGCAGCCAAGGGACTAGCGGCCAAGAGACCCAGTACTTC. Its protein product is CASSQGTSGQETQYF.

The CDR3 sequence: CASSSGLEGEQYF. The CDR3 coding sequence is TGCGCCAGCAGCTCCGGCCTAGAAGGCGAGCAGTACTTC. The genes are TRBV5-1 and TRBJ2-7; no clear D. V lost 3 bases and J 6 bases, leaving 13 bases between the germline ends. The length of the CDR3 is 13 residues. Germline values: CDR1 SGHRS, CDR2 YFSETQ. Full variable domain (rest looked up from reference TRBV5-1 and TRBJ2-7): KAGVTQTPRYLIKTRGQQVTLSCSPISGHRSVSWYQQTPGQGLQFLFEYFSETQRNKGNFPGRFSGRQFSNSRSEMNVSTLELGDSALYLCASSSGLEGEQYFGPGTRLTVT.

This clone was observed once. The chain employs TRBV18 and TRBJ2-3; 10 nucleotides align to TRBD2. The ends lost 8 bases at V and 1 base at J; junction bases unmatched: 6. This CDR3 is built from 15 residues. Germline V gene sequence: CDR1 KGHSH, CDR2 LQKENI. CDR3 protein: CASQRGTSGTDTQYF. CDR3 bases: TGTGCCAGCCAAAGAGGGACTAGCGGCACAGATACGCAGTATTTT.

This clone was seen a handful of times. V gene TRBV6-6 combines with J gene TRBJ2-7; D ambiguous. CDR3 length equals 16 residues. The germline gives CDR1 MNHNY, CDR2 SVGAGI (reference sequence). V was trimmed by 3 bases and J by 0 bases, leaving 15 bases between them. CDR3 sequence reads: CASSYNRVINSYEQYF. DNA of the CDR3: TGTGCCAGCAGTTATAACCGAGTAATAAACTCCTACGAGCAGTACTTC.

This sequence joins TRBV5-1 and TRBJ2-5; 8 bases map to TRBD1. The ends lost 0 bases at V and 3 bases at J; junction bases unmatched: 4. CDR3 size: 15 residues. The germline gives CDR1 SGHRS, CDR2 YFSETQ. The CDR3 sequence is CASSLVGTGEETQYF. The CDR3 region has the DNA TGCGCCAGCAGCTTGGTTGGGACAGGAGAAGAGACCCAGTACTTC.

CDR3 bases: TGTGCCAGCAGCTTAATGGCGGGCGGGGAGCTGTTTTTT. Translating gives CASSLMAGGELFF. This sequence joins TRBV7-3 and TRBJ2-2; a possible D gene is TRBD2 (5 bases). V dropped 1 base and J dropped 7 bases, with 7 bases sitting between them. There are 13 residues in the CDR3. The germline gives CDR1 SGHTA, CDR2 FQGTGA. The variable domain in full, with the rest retrieved from reference TRBV7-3 and TRBJ2-2, is GAGVSQTPSNKVTEKGKYVELRCDPISGHTALYWYRQSLGQGPEFLIYFQGTGAADDSGLPNDRFFAVRPEGSVSTLKIQRTERGDSAVYLCASSLMAGGELFFGEGSRLTVL.

This clone was counted a few times. V gene TRBV19 combines with J gene TRBJ1-4; possibly TRBD1 for D (6 bases). This CDR3 contains 13 residues. Germline V gives CDR1 LNHDA, CDR2 SQIVND (reference sequence). Between the trimmed V and J ends, which lost 8 bases and 5 bases, there was a span of 12 bases. The CDR3 coding sequence is TGTGCCAGTCAAAGGCAGGGGAATGAAAAACTGTTTTTT. Residues: CASQRQGNEKLFF.

This sequence joins TRBV2 and TRBJ1-1; 9 nucleotides match TRBD1. Germline loops: CDR1 SNHLY, CDR2 FYNNEI. The CDR3 spans 15 residues. The J segment lost 3 bases and the V segment lost 2 bases, leaving 4 bases of the junction unmatched. CDR3 protein: CASSETGGMDTEAFF. The DNA for the CDR3 is TGTGCCAGCAGTGAAACAGGGGGCATGGACACTGAAGCTTTCTTT.

This chain joins TRBV7-9 and TRBJ2-7, with 10 bases identical to TRBD2. This CDR3 is 19 amino acids long. Trimming took 7 bases from V and 4 from J; bases not matched to a gene: 22. Germline values: CDR1 SEHNR, CDR2 FQNEAQ (reference sequence). The CDR3 nucleotides are TGTGCCAGCACCATATCGACGGCCCGACTTAGCGGGAGGTCGTACGAGCAGTACTTC. It codes for CASTISTARLSGRSYEQYF.

The chain carries TRBV7-2 and TRBJ1-6; D is undetermined. The CDR3 is made up of 15 amino acids. CDR1 SGHTA and CDR2 FQGNSA come from the germline V gene. V shed 5 bases and J shed 2 bases, with 10 bases lying between them. CDR3 residues: CASSQDGTYNSPLHF. DNA for the CDR3: TGTGCCAGCAGCCAAGACGGGACCTATAATTCACCCCTCCACTTT.

This clone was seen more than once but under ten times. The chain combines TRBV18 with TRBJ1-1; 8 bases are a match to TRBD1. The CDR3 length is 12 residues. Germline CDR1 reads KGHSH; CDR2 reads LQKENI. V lost 5 bases, J lost 8 bases, and 4 bases stayed unmatched. CDR3 protein: CASSSQGEEAFF. As DNA, the CDR3 is TGTGCCAGCTCATCACAGGGGGAAGAAGCTTTCTTT.

The chain is built from TRBV9 and TRBJ1-3; TRBD1 might be the D (5 bases). This CDR3 is built from 15 residues. Germline-derived CDR1 and CDR2 are SGDLS and YYNGEE. Trimming took off 4 bases at V and 0 bases at J, with 11 bases between the two ends. The CDR3 loop is CASSQQATSGNTIYF. The DNA for the CDR3 is TGTGCCAGCAGCCAACAGGCGACCTCTGGAAACACCATATATTTT. The full variable domain, in which reference TRBV9 and TRBJ1-3 provide the parts outside the CDR3, is DSGVTQTPKHLITATGQRVTLRCSPRSGDLSVYWYQQSLDQGLQFLIQYYNGEERAKGNILERFSAQQFPDLHSELNLSSLELGDSALYFCASSQQATSGNTIYFGEGSWLTVV.

This clone has a single count. V usage is TRBV27 and J usage is TRBJ2-1, with TRBD1 as a possible D gene (6 bases). CDR3 length equals 16 residues. CDR1 MNHEY and CDR2 SMNVEV come from the germline V gene (reference sequence). The V gene lost 5 bases and the J gene lost 4 bases, with 18 bases spanning the gap. The DNA for the CDR3 is TGTGCCAGCAGTCCCGTCCGGACAGCCGATTACAATGAGCAGTTCTTC. Translation gives CASSPVRTADYNEQFF.

This clone was picked up a small number of times. The V gene is TRBV6-1, the J gene TRBJ1-1; TRBD1 might be the D (5 bases). Trimming left V 6 bases short and J 5 bases short, with 13 bases between. Germline V gene lookup returns CDR1 MNHNS and CDR2 SASEGT. The CDR3 is made up of 13 amino acids. CDR3 nucleotide sequence: TGTGCCAGCAGCCGGGGGTTCGAAACTGAAGCTTTCTTT. Its translation: CASSRGFETEAFF.

The chain has TRBV28 and TRBJ1-5; 7 positions match TRBD1. Germline CDR1 MDHEN, CDR2 SYDVKM. The CDR3 covers 18 residues. V dropped 1 base and J dropped 3; count of bases not matched to a gene: 12. CDR3 in DNA: TGTGCCAGCAGTTTATTCTACCGACAGGGTCCCGACAATCAGCCCCAGCATTTT. Translated, it gives CASSLFYRQGPDNQPQHF.

This chain joins TRBV9 and TRBJ2-1, with 10 bases identical to TRBD2. The CDR3 has 15 amino acids. The germline gives CDR1 SGDLS, CDR2 YYNGEE. Trimming removed 6 bases from V and 9 bases from J; junction bases left unmatched: 12. The CDR3 sequence is CASKRLAGADGEQFF. The CDR3, as DNA: TGTGCCAGCAAAAGACTAGCGGGCGCGGACGGTGAGCAGTTCTTC.

This chain uses TRBV6-1 with TRBJ1-6; TRBD1 agrees at 10 bases. The CDR3 has 15 residues. Germline assignment: CDR1 MNHNS and CDR2 SASEGT. The junction had 7 bases not matched to a gene; V was cut back by 4 bases and J by 10 bases. CDR3 in amino acids: CASSALGTGESPLHF. In DNA form, the CDR3 reads TGTGCCAGCAGTGCCCTGGGGACAGGGGAATCACCCCTCCACTTT.

The V and J genes are TRBV5-6 and TRBJ2-3, with TRBD2 identical over 7 bases. Germline CDR1 reads SGHDT; CDR2 reads YYEEEE. The CDR3 consists of 16 residues. V trimming: 2 bases; J trimming: 1 base; junction bases outside the gene matches: 7. Written as DNA, the CDR3 is TGTGCCAGCAGCTTCCCAGCGGGGCCACGCACAGATACGCAGTATTTT. As protein: CASSFPAGPRTDTQYF.

V usage is TRBV6-4 and J usage is TRBJ2-1; perhaps TRBD1 as D (5 bases). Deletions cut 2 bases from V and 6 bases from J, with 11 bases between. This CDR3 has 14 residues. Looked up from germline, CDR1 is MRHNA and CDR2 is SNTAGT. The CDR3 sequence is CASSDRLGVNEQFF. The CDR3 region has the DNA TGTGCCAGCAGTGACAGGCTAGGGGTCAATGAGCAGTTCTTC.

The chain is built from TRBV6-1 and TRBJ1-5, with 9 bases that match TRBD1. The germline gives CDR1 MNHNS, CDR2 SASEGT. Unmatched junction bases numbered 7, after V lost 6 bases and J lost 4 bases. CDR3 size: 15 residues. As DNA, the CDR3 is TGTGCCAGCAGGCCACAGGGGGCGCGGAATCAGCCCCAGCATTTT. Translated: CASRPQGARNQPQHF.